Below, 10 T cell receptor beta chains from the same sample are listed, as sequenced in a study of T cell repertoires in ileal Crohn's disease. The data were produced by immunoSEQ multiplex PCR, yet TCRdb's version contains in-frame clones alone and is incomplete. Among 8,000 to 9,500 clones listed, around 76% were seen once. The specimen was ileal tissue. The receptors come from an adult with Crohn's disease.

The CDR3 bases are TGTGCCAGTAGTGTGGGGGACAGGCAGTTCTTC. Protein product: CASSVGDRQFF. This chain joins TRBV19 and TRBJ2-1, with 7 bases lining up with TRBD1. Germline V CDR1 and CDR2: LNHDA, SQIVND (reference sequence). J was trimmed by 12 bases and V by 5 bases; bases with no gene match: 4. This CDR3 region has 11 residues.

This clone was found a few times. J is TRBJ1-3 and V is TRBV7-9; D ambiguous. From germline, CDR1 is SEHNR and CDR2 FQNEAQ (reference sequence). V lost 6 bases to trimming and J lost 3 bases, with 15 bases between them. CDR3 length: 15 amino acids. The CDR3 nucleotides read TGTGCCAGCAGTGCGGGCGGGAATCGTGGAAACACCATATATTTT. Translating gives CASSAGGNRGNTIYF. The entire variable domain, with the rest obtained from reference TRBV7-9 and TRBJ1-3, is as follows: DTGVSQNPRHKITKRGQNVTFRCDPISEHNRLYWYRQTLGQGPEFLTYFQNEAQLEKSRLLSDRFSAERPKGSFSTLEIQRTEQGDSAMYLCASSAGGNRGNTIYFGEGSWLTVV.

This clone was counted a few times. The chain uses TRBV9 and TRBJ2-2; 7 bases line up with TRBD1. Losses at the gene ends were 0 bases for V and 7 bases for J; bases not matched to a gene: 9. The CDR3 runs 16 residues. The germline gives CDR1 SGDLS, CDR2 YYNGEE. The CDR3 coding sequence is TGTGCCAGCAGCGTAGGTGTGACAGGGACAGTCGGGGAGCTGTTTTTT. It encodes CASSVGVTGTVGELFF.

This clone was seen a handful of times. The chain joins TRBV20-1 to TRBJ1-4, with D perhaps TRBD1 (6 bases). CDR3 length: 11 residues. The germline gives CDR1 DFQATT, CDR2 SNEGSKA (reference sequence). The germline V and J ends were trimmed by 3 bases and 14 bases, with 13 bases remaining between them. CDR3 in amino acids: CSASRGQGLFF. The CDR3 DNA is TGCAGTGCTAGTAGAGGTCAGGGGCTGTTTTTT.

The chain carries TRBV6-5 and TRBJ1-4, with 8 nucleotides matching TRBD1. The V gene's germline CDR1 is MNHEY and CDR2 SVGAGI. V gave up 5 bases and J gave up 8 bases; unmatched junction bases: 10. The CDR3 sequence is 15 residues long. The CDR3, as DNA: TGTGCCAGCAGTCGAGACAGGGGCCTCACGGAAAAACTGTTTTTT. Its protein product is CASSRDRGLTEKLFF.

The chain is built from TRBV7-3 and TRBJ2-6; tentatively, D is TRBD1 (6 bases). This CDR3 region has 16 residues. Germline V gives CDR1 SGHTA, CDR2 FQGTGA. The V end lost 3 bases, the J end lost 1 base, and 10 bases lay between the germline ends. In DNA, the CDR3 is TGTGCCAGCAGCTTCCTGACAGGATCTGGGGCCAACGTCCTGACTTTC. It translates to CASSFLTGSGANVLTF.

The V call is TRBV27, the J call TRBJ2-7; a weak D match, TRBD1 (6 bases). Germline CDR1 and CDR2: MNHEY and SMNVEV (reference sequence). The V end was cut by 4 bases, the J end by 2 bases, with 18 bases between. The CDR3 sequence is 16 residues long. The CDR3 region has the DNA TGTGCCAGCAGTTCCCCCACACGCAAGGGGGCCTACGAGCAGTACTTC. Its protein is CASSSPTRKGAYEQYF.

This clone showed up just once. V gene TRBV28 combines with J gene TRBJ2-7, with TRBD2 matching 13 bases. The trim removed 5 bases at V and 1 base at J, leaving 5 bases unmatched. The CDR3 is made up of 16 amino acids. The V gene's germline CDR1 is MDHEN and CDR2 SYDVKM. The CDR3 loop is CASSGTSGALSYEQYF. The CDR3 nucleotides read TGTGCCAGCAGTGGGACTAGCGGGGCATTATCCTACGAGCAGTACTTC.

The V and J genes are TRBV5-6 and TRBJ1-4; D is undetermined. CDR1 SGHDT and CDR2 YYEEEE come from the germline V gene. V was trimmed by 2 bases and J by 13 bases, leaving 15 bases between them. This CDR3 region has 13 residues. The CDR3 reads CASSFQVVGRLFF. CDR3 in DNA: TGTGCCAGCAGCTTCCAGGTCGTGGGCCGACTGTTTTTT.

The CDR3, as DNA: TGTGCTATTTCGAGGTGGGGGCTGGACGAGCAGTACTTC. This sequence encodes CAISRWGLDEQYF. The chain couples TRBV12-5 to TRBJ2-7, with D possibly being TRBD1 (6 bases). Germline V gene sequence: CDR1 LGHNT, CDR2 FRNRAP. Trimming stripped 10 bases from V and 5 bases from J, with 18 bases between. The CDR3 has 13 residues.